This TCR beta chain was sequenced during a study of control samples from healthy donors and cancer patients. Sequencing used immunoSEQ multiplex PCR; TCRdb keeps in-frame clones, though not all of them. Seen here are about 110,000 clones, less than 95% observed once, and the top ten hold roughly 4.5%. The CDR3 runs to 12 residues. V lost 0 bases and J 6 bases, leaving 7 bases between the germline ends. Germline loops: CDR1 SGHRS, CDR2 YFSETQ. The sequence was collected from a human donor in good health. The donor label of this sample is uncertain. This chain uses TRBV5-1 with TRBJ2-7, with D tentatively TRBD1 (6 bases). Sequencing was carried out using blood. CDR3 region: CASSLEGGEQYF. The CDR3 DNA reads as TGCGCCAGCAGCTTGGAAGGGGGCGAGCAGTACTTC.